These T cell receptor beta chains were read from a single sample in a study of OX40 agonist ivuxolimab in advanced cancers. The repertoire was sequenced with immunoSEQ multiplex PCR; TCRdb's copy has only in-frame clones and lacks some. This table holds 65,000 or so clones, around 83% found once. The sample was CD4+ or CD8+ T cells sorted from blood, taken in a trial of the OX40 agonist ivuxolimab. Receptors were obtained from an adult with an advanced solid tumor such as melanoma, head and neck, liver or kidney cancer. CDR3s include the opening cysteine and the closing phenylalanine or tryptophan. The D gene is left open where the match is weak. Clone size appears in some rows only: once, few, many, or a class for an expanded clone.

J,size,V,D,DNA,CDR3
TRBJ2-7,.,TRBV2,TRBD1,TGTGCCAGCAACAGGGGGCCCTCCGAGCAGTACTTC,CASNRGPSEQYF
TRBJ1-2,.,TRBV27,TRBD1,TGTGCCAGCAGTCCGGACAGGGGCAGGATTAACTATGGCTACACCTTC,CASSPDRGRINYGYTF
TRBJ1-5,few,TRBV4-2,.,TGTGCCAGCAGCGTTCGGGGGGATCAGCCCCAGCATTTT,CASSVRGDQPQHF
TRBJ2-2,once,TRBV6-5,TRBD2,TGTGCCAGCAGAGCCGGGACTAGCGGCACCGGGGAGCTGTTTTTT,CASRAGTSGTGELFF
TRBJ1-1,.,TRBV6-1,.,TGTGCCAGCAGTACAGAGAACACTGAAGCTTTCTTT,CASSTENTEAFF
TRBJ1-1,.,TRBV5-8,TRBD1,TGTGCCAGCAGCTTGTTGACAGGGGGCGATATCACTGAAGCTTTCTTT,CASSLLTGGDITEAFF
TRBJ1-2,.,TRBV5-6,.,TGTGCCAGCAGCTTATCGGGGTCTCGCTATGGCTACACCTTC,CASSLSGSRYGYTF
TRBJ1-4,few,TRBV4-2,.,TGTGCCAGCAGCCAAGATTACCTGGCCAGCAACGGAGAAAAACTGTTTTTT,CASSQDYLASNGEKLFF
TRBJ2-2,.,TRBV7-2,.,TGTGCCAGCACCCCCAAGTCCCGGGGTTTAACCGGGGAGCTGTTTTTT,CASTPKSRGLTGELFF
TRBJ2-5,.,TRBV18,TRBD1,TGTGCCAGCTCACCTAGGACAGGACAAGAGACCCAGTACTTC,CASSPRTGQETQYF
TRBJ1-2,.,TRBV25-1,.,TGTGCCAGCAGTTTGAGGGACTATGGCTACACCTTC,CASSLRDYGYTF
TRBJ2-3,.,TRBV7-6,TRBD1,TGTGCCAGCAGCTTAGGGGACAGATACACAGATACGCAGTATTTT,CASSLGDRYTDTQYF
TRBJ1-1,.,TRBV5-1,TRBD1,TGCGCCAGCAGCCCACGACAGGGGCAGTACACTGAAGCTTTCTTT,CASSPRQGQYTEAFF
TRBJ2-1,.,TRBV6-4,.,TGTGCCAGCAGTGACTCGGCGGGTAGCTACAATGAGCAGTTCTTC,CASSDSAGSYNEQFF
TRBJ1-6,.,TRBV6-1,TRBD1,TGTGCCAGCAGTGAAACACAGGGGGCCTCGCGACCCCTCCACTTT,CASSETQGASRPLHF
TRBJ1-1,.,TRBV13,.,TGTGCCAGCAGCTTCAGCACTGAAGCTTTCTTT,CASSFSTEAFF
TRBJ2-5,once,TRBV18,.,TGTGCCAGCTCACCACGGAGGGGCCCGGAGACCCAGTACTTC,CASSPRRGPETQYF
TRBJ2-7,.,TRBV2,TRBD2,TGTGCCAGCAGCTTAGCGGGGGCCGACGAGCAGTACTTC,CASSLAGADEQYF